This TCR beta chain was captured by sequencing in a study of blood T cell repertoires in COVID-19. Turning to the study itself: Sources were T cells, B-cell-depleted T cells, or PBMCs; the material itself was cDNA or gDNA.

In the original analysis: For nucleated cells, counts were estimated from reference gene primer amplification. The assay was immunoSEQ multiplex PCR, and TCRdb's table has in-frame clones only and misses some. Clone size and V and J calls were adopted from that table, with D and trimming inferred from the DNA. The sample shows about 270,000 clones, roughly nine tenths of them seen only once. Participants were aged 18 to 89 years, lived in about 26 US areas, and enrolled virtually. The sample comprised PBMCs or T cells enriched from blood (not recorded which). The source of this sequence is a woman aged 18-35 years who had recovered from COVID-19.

The CDR3 nucleotides read TGTGCCAGCAGTTTGGTGACAGGTGCTCAGACCCTCCACTTT. It is translated as CASSLVTGAQTLHF. The gene calls are TRBV28 and TRBJ1-6; D may be TRBD1 (6 bases). This CDR3 has 14 residues. V dropped 3 bases and J dropped 14 bases, with 17 bases sitting between them. The germline CDR1 and CDR2 sequences are MDHEN and SYDVKM.